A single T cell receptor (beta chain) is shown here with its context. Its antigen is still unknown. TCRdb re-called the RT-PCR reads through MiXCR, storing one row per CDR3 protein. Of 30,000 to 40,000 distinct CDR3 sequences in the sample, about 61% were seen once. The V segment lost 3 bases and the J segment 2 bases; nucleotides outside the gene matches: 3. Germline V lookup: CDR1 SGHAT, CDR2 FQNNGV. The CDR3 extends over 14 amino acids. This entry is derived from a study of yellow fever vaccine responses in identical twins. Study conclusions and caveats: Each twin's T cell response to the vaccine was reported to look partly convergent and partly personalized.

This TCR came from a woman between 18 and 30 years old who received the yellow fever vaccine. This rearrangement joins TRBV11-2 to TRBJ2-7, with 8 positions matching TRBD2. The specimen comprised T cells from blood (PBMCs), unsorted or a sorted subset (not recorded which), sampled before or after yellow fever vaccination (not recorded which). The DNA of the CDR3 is TGTGCCAGCAGCTTGGAAGCGGGAGCCTACGAGCAGTACTTC. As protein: CASSLEAGAYEQYF.